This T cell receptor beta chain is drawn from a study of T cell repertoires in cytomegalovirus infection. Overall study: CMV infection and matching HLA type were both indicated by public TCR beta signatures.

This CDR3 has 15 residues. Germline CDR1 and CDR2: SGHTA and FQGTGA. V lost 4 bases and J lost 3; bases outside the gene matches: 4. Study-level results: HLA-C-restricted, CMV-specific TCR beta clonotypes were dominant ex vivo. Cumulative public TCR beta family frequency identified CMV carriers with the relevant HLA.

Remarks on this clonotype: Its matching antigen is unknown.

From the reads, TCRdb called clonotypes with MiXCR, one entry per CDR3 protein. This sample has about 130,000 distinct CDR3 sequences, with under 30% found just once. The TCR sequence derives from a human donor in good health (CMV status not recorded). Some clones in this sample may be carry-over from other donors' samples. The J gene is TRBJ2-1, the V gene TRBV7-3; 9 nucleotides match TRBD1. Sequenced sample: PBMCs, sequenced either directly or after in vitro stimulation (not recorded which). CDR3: CASSSTGGDYNEQFF. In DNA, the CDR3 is TGTGCCAGCAGCTCGACAGGGGGGGACTACAATGAGCAGTTCTTC. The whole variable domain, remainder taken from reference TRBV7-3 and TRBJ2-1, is GAGVSQTPSNKVTEKGKYVELRCDPISGHTALYWYRQSLGQGPEFLIYFQGTGAADDSGLPNDRFFAVRPEGSVSTLKIQRTERGDSAVYLCASSSTGGDYNEQFFGPGTRLTVL.